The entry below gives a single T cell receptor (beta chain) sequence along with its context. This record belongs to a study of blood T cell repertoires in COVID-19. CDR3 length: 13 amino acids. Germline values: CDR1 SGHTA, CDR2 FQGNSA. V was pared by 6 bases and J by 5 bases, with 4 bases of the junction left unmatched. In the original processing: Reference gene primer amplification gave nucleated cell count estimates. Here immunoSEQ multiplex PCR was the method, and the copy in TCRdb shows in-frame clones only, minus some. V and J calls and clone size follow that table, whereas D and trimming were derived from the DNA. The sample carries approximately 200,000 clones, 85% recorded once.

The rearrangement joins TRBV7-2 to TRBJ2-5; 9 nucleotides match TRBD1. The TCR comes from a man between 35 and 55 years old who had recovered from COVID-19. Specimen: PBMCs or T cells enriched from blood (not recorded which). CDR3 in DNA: TGTGCCAGCAGTCCCGGACAGGGGGAGACCCAGTACTTC. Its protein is CASSPGQGETQYF.